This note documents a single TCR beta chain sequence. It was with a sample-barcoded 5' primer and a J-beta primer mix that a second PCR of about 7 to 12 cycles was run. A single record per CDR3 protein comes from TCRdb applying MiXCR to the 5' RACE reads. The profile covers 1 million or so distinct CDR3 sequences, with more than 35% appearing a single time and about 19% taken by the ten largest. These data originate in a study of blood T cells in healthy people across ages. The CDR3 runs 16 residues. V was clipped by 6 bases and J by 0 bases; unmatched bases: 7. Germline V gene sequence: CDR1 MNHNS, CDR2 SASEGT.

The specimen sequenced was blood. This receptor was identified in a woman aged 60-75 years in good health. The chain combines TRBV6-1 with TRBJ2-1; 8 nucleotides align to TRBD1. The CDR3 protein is CASRRTGKGSYNEQFF. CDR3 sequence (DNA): TGTGCCAGCAGGAGGACAGGGAAAGGCTCCTACAATGAGCAGTTCTTC.